The T cell receptor (beta chain) described here comes from a study of T cell repertoires in cytomegalovirus infection. Turning to this clonotype: Antigen unknown.

Per the germline V gene, CDR1 is SGHTS and CDR2 is YDEGEE. V lost 4 bases to trimming and J lost 2 bases, with 11 bases between them. CDR3 length: 14 residues. TCRdb recomputed calls from the reads with MiXCR, one row per CDR3 protein. Seen here are 700,000 to 950,000 distinct CDR3 sequences, less than 35% observed once, and the top ten hold over 10%. General study points: Cumulated frequencies of public TCR beta families served to identify carriers of CMV plus the relevant HLA.

The sequencing here drew on cultured CD8+ T cells from PBMCs, taken from culture after CMV antigen stimulation. The TCR was taken from a human donor in good health (CMV status not recorded). Some clones in this sample may be carry-over from other donors' samples. V and J are TRBV5-8 and TRBJ2-3; no clear D gene. CDR3: CASSTLGPTDTQYF. The CDR3 DNA reads TGTGCCAGCAGCACTTTAGGACCCACAGATACGCAGTATTTT.